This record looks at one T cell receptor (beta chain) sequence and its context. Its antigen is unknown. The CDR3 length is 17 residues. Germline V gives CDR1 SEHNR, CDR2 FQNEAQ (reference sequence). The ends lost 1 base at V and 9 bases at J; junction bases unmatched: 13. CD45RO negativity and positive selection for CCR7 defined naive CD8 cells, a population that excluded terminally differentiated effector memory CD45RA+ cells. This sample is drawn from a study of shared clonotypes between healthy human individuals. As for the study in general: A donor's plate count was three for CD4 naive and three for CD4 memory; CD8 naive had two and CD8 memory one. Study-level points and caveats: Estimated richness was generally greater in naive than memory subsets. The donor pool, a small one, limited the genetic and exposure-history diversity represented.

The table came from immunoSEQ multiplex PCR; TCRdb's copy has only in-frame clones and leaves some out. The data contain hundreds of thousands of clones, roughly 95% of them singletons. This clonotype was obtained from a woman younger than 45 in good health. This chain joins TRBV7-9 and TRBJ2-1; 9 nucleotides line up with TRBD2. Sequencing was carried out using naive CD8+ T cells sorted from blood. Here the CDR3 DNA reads TGTGCCAGCAGCTTAGTATTCGGTAGCGGGAGTAATGGTGAGCAGTTCTTC. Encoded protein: CASSLVFGSGSNGEQFF.